This TCR beta chain was captured by sequencing in a study of blood T cells in healthy people across ages. Trimming at V came to 0 bases and at J to 9 bases, leaving 7 bases not matched to a gene. Looked up from germline, CDR1 is LGHNA and CDR2 is YNFKEQ. This CDR3 contains 16 residues. For the second PCR, which ran for about 6 to 11 cycles, a sample-barcoded 5' primer and a J-beta primer mix were used. TCRdb re-analysed the 5' RACE reads in MiXCR, keeping a single row per CDR3 protein. Of about 640,000 distinct CDR3 sequences in the sample, roughly 58% were seen once. The clonotype originates from a man aged 60-69 years in good health. This chain connects TRBV4-2 to TRBJ2-1, with TRBD2 matching over 11 bases. The specimen sequenced was blood. The CDR3 protein is CASSQEVSGGAGEQFF. The CDR3 DNA sequence: TGTGCCAGCAGCCAAGAGGTTAGCGGGGGGGCCGGTGAGCAGTTCTTC.